The 25 T cell receptor beta chains given below trace back to one sample, sequenced in a study of CD8 T cells in Susac syndrome. After extraction with the RNeasy kit, roughly 0.45 to 1 ug of the RNA was reverse transcribed using random hexamers. MiXCR, run by TCRdb on the immunoSEQ multiplex PCR reads, gives a single entry per CDR3 protein. The sample holds 150,000 to 200,000 distinct CDR3 sequences; under 95% are singletons and the top ten take 0.12%. The sequencing input was CD4+ T cells from PBMCs. These receptor sequences come from a human donor with Susac syndrome.

The V and J genes are TRBV3-1 and TRBJ2-3; 7 nucleotides agree with TRBD2. Trimming removed 0 bases from V and 4 bases from J; junction bases left unmatched: 10. This CDR3 has 17 residues. Germline CDR1 LGHDT, CDR2 YNNKEL (reference sequence). The CDR3: CASSQDSNGLVSDTQYF. The CDR3 region has the DNA TGTGCCAGCAGCCAAGATTCCAACGGACTAGTTTCAGATACGCAGTATTTT.

The chain combines TRBV6-6 with TRBJ2-7, with a weak D call TRBD1 (5 bases). CDR3 length: 15 residues. The germline V and J ends were trimmed by 2 bases and 3 bases, with 14 bases remaining between them. Germline values: CDR1 MNHNY, CDR2 SVGAGI (reference sequence). The CDR3 spells CASSYGAQSGYEQYF. The CDR3 bases are TGTGCCAGCAGTTACGGGGCGCAGTCTGGCTACGAGCAGTACTTC.

The chain couples TRBV18 to TRBJ2-3, with D unresolved. The CDR3 contains 14 residues. Germline CDR1 KGHSH, CDR2 LQKENI. V was pared by 6 bases and J by 0 bases, with 10 bases between. CDR3 nucleotides: TGTGCCAGCTCCCCCCCGGGCAGCACAGATACGCAGTATTTT. It codes for CASSPPGSTDTQYF.

In this sample, this clonotype turned up a few times. J is TRBJ1-1 and V is TRBV6-6; no reliable D call. The CDR3 loop spans 13 amino acids. The germline V gene has CDR1 MNHNY and CDR2 SVGAGI (reference sequence). V dropped 4 bases and J dropped 1 base, with 7 bases sitting between them. CDR3 region: CASSFRPNTEAFF. CDR3 DNA: TGTGCCAGCAGTTTTCGTCCGAACACTGAAGCTTTCTTT.

This sequence joins TRBV5-4 and TRBJ2-3; the D gene is possibly TRBD1 (5 bases). V shed 3 bases and J shed 2 bases, with 10 bases lying between them. CDR1 is SGHNT and CDR2 is YYREEE in the germline V gene (reference sequence). This CDR3 has 14 residues. DNA for the CDR3: TGTGCCAGCAGCTCACAGGTCCCCACAGATACGCAGTATTTT. Translated, it gives CASSSQVPTDTQYF.

V usage is TRBV28 and J usage is TRBJ2-3; D may correspond to TRBD1 or TRBD2 (5 bases each). CDR1 and CDR2 from the germline V gene are MDHEN and SYDVKM. V was shortened by 2 bases and J by 0 bases, with 12 bases between the two germline ends. This CDR3 spans 16 amino acids. The CDR3 DNA reads as TGTGCCAGCAGTTTAGGGGGAACCCCTAGCACAGATACGCAGTATTTT. It is translated as CASSLGGTPSTDTQYF.

The genes are TRBV4-3 and TRBJ1-6, with D perhaps matching TRBD1 (5 bases). V shed 1 base and J shed 9 bases, with 10 bases lying between them. Germline lookup yields CDR1 LGHNA and CDR2 YSLEER. This CDR3 comprises 14 residues. CDR3 in amino acids: CASSQALRGSPLHF. As DNA, the CDR3 is TGCGCCAGCAGCCAAGCTTTGAGGGGTTCACCCCTCCACTTT.

The V gene is TRBV12-3 or TRBV12-4, the J gene TRBJ1-5; D is undetermined. This CDR3 is built from 15 residues. Trimming removed 2 bases from V and 7 bases from J, with 15 bases in between. CDR3 sequence: CASSLLLRVEQPQHF. For the CDR3, the DNA is TGTGCCAGCAGTTTACTACTGAGGGTTGAGCAGCCCCAGCATTTT.

The V gene is TRBV12-3 or TRBV12-4, the J gene TRBJ2-5, with D possibly being TRBD2 (5 bases). This CDR3 is 15 amino acids long. The V gene lost 2 bases and the J gene lost 1 base, with 11 bases spanning the gap. In DNA, the CDR3 is TGTGCCAGCAGTTTAAACCTAGCCCTCCAAGAGACCCAGTACTTC. As protein: CASSLNLALQETQYF.

This sequence joins TRBV20-1 and TRBJ2-5, with 7 bases identical to TRBD1. Germline CDR1 and CDR2: DFQATT and SNEGSKA (reference sequence). The V and J ends lost 6 bases and 4 bases, in that order; junction bases with no gene match: 14. The CDR3 totals 15 residues. DNA for the CDR3: TGCAGTGCCATCCTACAGGGGCCTAGAGGAGAGACCCAGTACTTC. This sequence encodes CSAILQGPRGETQYF.

This clonotype has just one count. The V gene is TRBV18, the J gene TRBJ2-5, with a tentative D call TRBD2 (5 bases). The germline CDR1 and CDR2 sequences are KGHSH and LQKENI. V was clipped by 2 bases and J by 4 bases, with 17 bases between them. This CDR3 spans 16 amino acids. The DNA for the CDR3 is TGTGCCAGCTCACCAATGGAAAGACCCGGGATAGAGACCCAGTACTTC. The encoded protein is CASSPMERPGIETQYF.

The chain links TRBV5-4 to TRBJ1-1, with TRBD1 matching 11 bases. This CDR3 is built from 14 residues. J gave up 9 bases and V 3 bases, and 7 bases lay outside the gene matches. Germline assignment: CDR1 SGHNT and CDR2 YYREEE (reference sequence). This CDR3 reads CASSWTGQGGKAFF. The CDR3 DNA reads TGTGCCAGCAGCTGGACGGGACAGGGGGGGAAAGCTTTCTTT.

This clonotype appeared once. The rearrangement links TRBV18 to TRBJ2-5; 8 nucleotides line up with TRBD1. The CDR3 has 13 residues. Trimming removed 5 bases from V and 5 bases from J; junction bases left unmatched: 4. CDR1 KGHSH and CDR2 LQKENI come from the germline V gene. Here the CDR3 reads CASSTTGAETQYF. The DNA of the CDR3 is TGTGCCAGCTCAACGACAGGGGCCGAGACCCAGTACTTC. Combining the CDR3 with reference TRBV18 and TRBJ2-5 gives the whole variable domain NAGVMQNPRHLVRRRGQEARLRCSPMKGHSHVYWYRQLPEEGLKFMVYLQKENIIDESGMPKERFSAEFPKEGPSILRIQQVVRGDSAAYFCASSTTGAETQYFGPGTRLLVL.

The rearrangement links TRBV18 to TRBJ2-1; tentative D call: TRBD1 (5 bases). The V gene lost 3 bases and the J gene lost 3 bases, with 9 bases spanning the gap. The CDR3 contains 14 residues. CDR1 and CDR2 from the germline V gene are KGHSH and LQKENI. CDR3 protein: CASSPPGIYNEQFF. The DNA of the CDR3 is TGTGCCAGCTCACCCCCAGGGATCTACAATGAGCAGTTCTTC.

V and J are TRBV29-1 and TRBJ2-3; 8 bases line up with TRBD1. Germline V gives CDR1 SQVTM, CDR2 ANQGSEA. The CDR3 is 16 amino acids. Unmatched junction bases numbered 13, after V lost 4 bases and J lost 4 bases. The CDR3 spells CSVGRDRSFRADTQYF. The CDR3 region has the DNA TGCAGCGTTGGGAGGGACAGGTCGTTCAGGGCAGATACGCAGTATTTT.

The chain links TRBV5-6 to TRBJ2-7; 8 bases are a match to TRBD1. Trimming at V came to 4 bases and at J to 2 bases, leaving 5 bases not matched to a gene. Germline V lookup: CDR1 SGHDT, CDR2 YYEEEE. This CDR3 region has 14 residues. CDR3 loop: CASSRDRRTYEQYF. CDR3 nucleotide sequence: TGTGCCAGCAGCAGGGACAGGAGGACCTACGAGCAGTACTTC.

This clonotype occurred once. The CDR3 bases are TGTGCCACCAGCAGAGATAGACAGGGCCTGGGGGAGCTGTTTTTT. Translation: CATSRDRQGLGELFF. V is TRBV15 and J is TRBJ2-2; 7 bases match TRBD1. The germline V gene has CDR1 LNHNV and CDR2 YYDKDF (reference sequence). The V and J ends lost 0 bases and 8 bases, in that order; junction bases with no gene match: 6. This CDR3 is 15 amino acids long. Full variable domain (remainder filled in from reference TRBV15 and TRBJ2-2): DAMVIQNPRYQVTQFGKPVTLSCSQTLNHNVMYWYQQKSSQAPKLLFHYYDKDFNNEADTPDNFQSRRPNTSFCFLDIRSPGLGDTAMYLCATSRDRQGLGELFFGEGSRLTVL.

The chain recombines TRBV28 with TRBJ2-5; the D gene is possibly TRBD2 (5 bases). The CDR3 length is 18 residues. Deletions cut 5 bases from V and 3 bases from J, with 25 bases between. Germline V gene sequence: CDR1 MDHEN, CDR2 SYDVKM. CDR3 amino acids: CASSNPLTRASGKETQYF. The CDR3 DNA follows: TGTGCCAGCAGTAACCCCCTTACCCGGGCTTCGGGAAAAGAGACCCAGTACTTC.

The chain couples TRBV19 to TRBJ1-1; the D is unclear. Trimming stripped 6 bases from V and 3 bases from J, with 14 bases between. From germline, CDR1 is LNHDA and CDR2 SQIVND (reference sequence). The CDR3 consists of 14 residues. The CDR3 region is CASSAGLTYTEAFF. CDR3 sequence (DNA): TGTGCCAGTAGCGCTGGACTCACCTACACTGAAGCTTTCTTT.

This chain joins TRBV24-1 and TRBJ1-5; D gene unclear. CDR1 is KGHDR, CDR2 SFDVKD, per germline. The CDR3 covers 12 residues. Trimming took off 8 bases at V and 12 bases at J, with 16 bases between the two ends. The CDR3 DNA is TGTGCCACCACCCCTAAAGTTGGGGTCCAGCATTTT. Protein: CATTPKVGVQHF.

The chain employs TRBV5-1 and TRBJ2-7, with 8 bases identical to TRBD1. The CDR3 extends over 15 amino acids. Unmatched junction bases numbered 4, after V lost 0 bases and J lost 2 bases. Germline loops: CDR1 SGHRS, CDR2 YFSETQ. The CDR3 spells CASSLGQGRPYEQYF. In DNA, the CDR3 is TGCGCCAGCAGCTTGGGACAGGGGCGCCCCTACGAGCAGTACTTC.

This sequence joins TRBV4-2 and TRBJ1-5, with D maybe TRBD1 (6 bases). This CDR3 has 16 amino acids. V dropped 0 bases and J dropped 7 bases, with 16 bases sitting between them. Germline loops: CDR1 LGHNA, CDR2 YNFKEQ. CDR3 sequence: CASSQEATGSGQPQHF. In nucleotides, the CDR3 is TGTGCCAGCAGCCAAGAAGCTACAGGGTCAGGGCAGCCCCAGCATTTT.

The chain uses TRBV20-1 and TRBJ1-1; TRBD1 is a possible D gene (5 bases). Germline V lookup: CDR1 DFQATT, CDR2 SNEGSKA (reference sequence). CDR3 size: 12 residues. Trimming took off 1 base at V and 7 bases at J, with 10 bases between the two ends. CDR3 residues: CSARANQGEAFF. In DNA form, the CDR3 reads TGCAGTGCTAGAGCAAATCAGGGTGAAGCTTTCTTT.

V gene TRBV6-5 combines with J gene TRBJ2-7; 10 nucleotides align to TRBD1. Per the germline V gene, CDR1 is MNHEY and CDR2 is SVGAGI. This CDR3 has 14 amino acids. The junction had 10 bases not matched to a gene; V was cut back by 10 bases and J by 4 bases. The CDR3 DNA sequence: TGTGCCACCCGCGGACCGGGACAGGGGTACGAGCAGTACTTC. This translates into CATRGPGQGYEQYF.

The chain joins TRBV4-3 to TRBJ1-2; D is ambiguous. Trimming removed 0 bases at V and 1 base at J, with 9 bases between. Germline CDR1 and CDR2: LGHNA and YSLEER. The CDR3 sequence is 15 residues long. CDR3: CASSQDVGNNYGYTF. The CDR3 DNA is TGCGCCAGCAGCCAAGATGTCGGAAATAACTATGGCTACACCTTC.